The clone carrying this TCR beta chain was observed many times. The entry originates in a study of human T cells and chemical hapten exposure. Study overall: Alopecia universalis, totalis or areata was present in patients who were mostly female.

Specified time point: patch test 2, 6 weeks after DPC sensitization. Described treatment: therapeutic diphenylcyclopropenone sensitization with weekly scalp DPC. Prior to each patch test being applied, blood was drawn. How the authors handled the data: A per-sample median of about 96,000 TCRs was observed, with counts ranging from roughly 23,224 to 750,000. A single record per CDR3 protein comes from TCRdb applying MiXCR to the RACE reads. TCRdb, rather than the study authors, made the V and J calls. The table includes fewer than 90,000 distinct CDR3 sequences, about 6.6% detected once. This sequence was found in a woman younger than 45 with alopecia areata. Some clones in this sample may be carry-over from other donors' samples. The starting material was whole blood, obtained in connection with sensitization to the hapten diphenylcyclopropenone (DPC).

Here the CDR3 reads CSARLTGIGNSPLHF. The CDR3 DNA reads as TGCAGTGCTAGACTGACAGGGATAGGCAATTCACCCCTCCACTTT. The chain combines TRBV20-1 with TRBJ1-6, with TRBD1 matching 7 bases. Looked up from germline, CDR1 is DFQATT and CDR2 is SNEGSKA (reference sequence). This CDR3 is 15 amino acids long. The J segment lost 7 bases and the V segment lost 2 bases, leaving 8 bases of the junction unmatched.